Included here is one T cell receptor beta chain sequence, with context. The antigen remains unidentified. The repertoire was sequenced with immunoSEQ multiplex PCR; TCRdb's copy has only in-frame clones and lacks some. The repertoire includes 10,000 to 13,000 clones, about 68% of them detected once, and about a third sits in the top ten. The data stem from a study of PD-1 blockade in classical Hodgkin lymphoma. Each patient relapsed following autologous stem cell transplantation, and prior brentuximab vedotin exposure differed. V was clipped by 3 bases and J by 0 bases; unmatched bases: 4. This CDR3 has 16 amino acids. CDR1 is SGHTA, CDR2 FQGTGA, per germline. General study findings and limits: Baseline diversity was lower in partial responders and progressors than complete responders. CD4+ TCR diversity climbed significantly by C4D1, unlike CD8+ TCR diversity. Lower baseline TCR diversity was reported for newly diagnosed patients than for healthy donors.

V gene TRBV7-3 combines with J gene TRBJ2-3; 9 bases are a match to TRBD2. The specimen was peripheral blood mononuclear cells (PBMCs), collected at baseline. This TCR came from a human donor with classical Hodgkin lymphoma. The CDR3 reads CASSLLAGESTDTQYF. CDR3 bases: TGTGCCAGCAGCTTGTTAGCGGGGGAAAGCACAGATACGCAGTATTTT.